What follows are 4 T cell receptor beta chains derived from one specimen sequenced in a study of T cells in women clearing cervical HPV infection. Clones were read by immunoSEQ multiplex PCR, and TCRdb kept only the in-frame ones, dropping some. This table holds fewer than 35,000 clones. Specimen: blood buffy coat. These receptor sequences come from a woman between 18 and 70 years old with a cervical HPV16 infection that either progressed to CIN3+ or cleared (not recorded which).

Remarks on this clone: The sequence runs out 3 residues before the end of the CDR3; the remainder is reconstructed from the germline J gene. Other DNA variants within this sample encode the same CDR3. The chain has TRBV18 and TRBJ1-6; D may be TRBD1 (6 bases). Trimming left V 6 bases short and J 8 bases short, with 17 bases between. CDR3 size: 15 residues. Per the germline V gene, CDR1 is KGHSH and CDR2 is LQKENI. The chain's CDR3 is CASSPVGAVDSPLHF. The part of the CDR3 DNA that was read is TGTGCCAGCTCCCCCGTGGGGGCGGTGGATTCACCC.

A note on this clone: The DNA ends 3 residues before the CDR3 does, and the rest of the CDR3 is filled in from the germline J gene. The V call is TRBV5-4, the J call TRBJ2-4; D possibly corresponds to TRBD1 (6 bases). Germline V gene data show CDR1 as SGHNT and CDR2 as YYREEE (reference sequence). This CDR3 is built from 15 residues. The CDR3 loop reads CASSLASKTGKTQYF. The CDR3 bases that were read are TGTGCCAGCAGCTTGGCTTCTAAAACAGGGAAGACT.

A note on this clone: Sequencing ends 3 residues short of the CDR3 end; the germline J gene provides the rest. The rearrangement joins TRBV5-1 to TRBJ2-3, with D possibly matching TRBD1 (5 bases). The CDR3 contains 15 residues. The germline V gene has CDR1 SGHRS and CDR2 YFSETQ. Between the trimmed V and J ends, which lost 2 bases and 0 bases, there was a span of 10 bases. CDR3: CASSLRGHSTDTQYF. CDR3 DNA, as far as it was read: TGCGCCAGCAGCTTAAGAGGACACAGCACAGATACG.

To note about this clone: Read data end 3 residues before the CDR3 end; the end is taken from the germline J gene. J is TRBJ2-2 and V is TRBV19; 8 bases agree with TRBD1. Trimming removed 7 bases from V and 5 bases from J; junction bases left unmatched: 9. This CDR3 spans 15 amino acids. Germline V lookup: CDR1 LNHDA, CDR2 SQIVND (reference sequence). CDR3 amino acids: CASIAGGARTGELFF. The sequenced CDR3 bases are TGTGCCAGTATCGCAGGGGGCGCGAGGACCGGGGAG.